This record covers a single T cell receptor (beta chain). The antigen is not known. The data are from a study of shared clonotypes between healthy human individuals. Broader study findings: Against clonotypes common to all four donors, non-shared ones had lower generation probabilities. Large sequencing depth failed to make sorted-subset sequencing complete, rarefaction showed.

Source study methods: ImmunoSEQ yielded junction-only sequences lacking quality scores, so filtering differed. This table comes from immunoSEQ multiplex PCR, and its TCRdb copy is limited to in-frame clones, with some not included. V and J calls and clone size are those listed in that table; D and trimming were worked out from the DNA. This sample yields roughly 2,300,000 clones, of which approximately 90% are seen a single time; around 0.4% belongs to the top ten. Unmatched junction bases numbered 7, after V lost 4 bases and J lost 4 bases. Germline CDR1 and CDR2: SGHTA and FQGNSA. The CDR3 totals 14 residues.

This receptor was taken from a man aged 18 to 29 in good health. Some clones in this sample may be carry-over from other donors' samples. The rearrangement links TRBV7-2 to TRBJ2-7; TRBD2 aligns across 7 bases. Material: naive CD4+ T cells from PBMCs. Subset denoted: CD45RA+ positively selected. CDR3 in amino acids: CASSSPAGVYEQYF. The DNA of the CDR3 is TGTGCCAGCAGCTCCCCCGCGGGGGTTTACGAGCAGTACTTC.